Below are 30 T cell receptor beta chains sequenced from a single sample in a study of sequential checkpoint blockade in melanoma. Treatment: randomized to nivolumab then ipilimumab (arm A) or the reverse (arm B). The table came from immunoSEQ multiplex PCR; TCRdb's copy has only in-frame clones and leaves some out. The sample has more than 9,000 clones; around three quarters are singletons. This specimen consisted of CD8+ T cells sorted from blood (inferred from file names), obtained from a patient given nivolumab and ipilimumab in sequence. The receptor set was obtained from a human donor with melanoma.

This rearrangement joins TRBV6-6 to TRBJ1-6; D gene ambiguous. The V gene lost 7 bases and the J gene lost 10 bases, with 20 bases spanning the gap. This CDR3 spans 15 amino acids. CDR1 is MNHNY, CDR2 SVGAGI, per germline (reference sequence). CDR3 sequence (DNA): TGTGCCAGCACCGCTATTATTCACGATCCCTCACCCCTCCACTTT. This sequence encodes CASTAIIHDPSPLHF.

The rearrangement joins TRBV18 to TRBJ2-5; D might be TRBD1 (6 bases). The V end was cut by 3 bases, the J end by 4 bases, with 12 bases between. The CDR3 covers 14 residues. Germline V CDR1 and CDR2: KGHSH, LQKENI. CDR3 amino acids: CASSPNRERETQYF. DNA of the CDR3: TGTGCCAGCTCACCCAACAGGGAGCGAGAGACCCAGTACTTC.

The chain has TRBV5-4 and TRBJ2-7; 7 nucleotides match TRBD2. Looked up from germline, CDR1 is SGHNT and CDR2 is YYREEE (reference sequence). CDR3 size: 13 residues. V gave up 0 bases and J gave up 4 bases; unmatched junction bases: 1. The CDR3 sequence: CASSLASGYEQYF. CDR3 in DNA: TGTGCCAGCAGCTTGGCTAGCGGTTACGAGCAGTACTTC.

The rearrangement joins TRBV7-9 to TRBJ1-1, with D uncertain. The CDR3 is 14 residues long. Germline V gene data show CDR1 as SEHNR and CDR2 as FQNEAQ (reference sequence). V was clipped by 7 bases and J by 1 base, with 13 bases between them. Here the CDR3 reads CASTVPPGNTEAFF. For the CDR3, the DNA is TGTGCCAGCACCGTTCCCCCAGGGAACACTGAAGCTTTCTTT.

The V call is TRBV13, the J call TRBJ1-1; 7 positions agree with TRBD1. The CDR3 spans 14 residues. J gave up 1 base and V 1 base, and 0 bases lay outside the gene matches. Germline loops: CDR1 PRHDT, CDR2 FYEKMQ (reference sequence). DNA of the CDR3: TGTGCCAGCAGCTTAGCAGGGGGGAACACTGAAGCTTTCTTT. Its protein is CASSLAGGNTEAFF.

The chain carries TRBV7-9 and TRBJ1-1; 8 bases are a match to TRBD1. V lost 1 base and J lost 5; bases outside the gene matches: 6. Germline V gene data show CDR1 as SEHNR and CDR2 as FQNEAQ (reference sequence). The CDR3 covers 15 residues. The CDR3 loop is CASSLGQGSQTEAFF. In nucleotides, the CDR3 is TGTGCCAGCAGCTTAGGACAGGGGTCACAGACTGAAGCTTTCTTT.

This clone has just one count. This chain connects TRBV27 to TRBJ1-3; D perhaps matches TRBD1 (5 bases). The CDR3 is 15 amino acids. Looked up from germline, CDR1 is MNHEY and CDR2 is SMNVEV (reference sequence). V dropped 5 bases and J dropped 0 bases, with 11 bases sitting between them. The CDR3: CASSPLDSSGNTIYF. The DNA of the CDR3 is TGTGCCAGCAGTCCTCTCGACAGCTCTGGAAACACCATATATTTT.

The chain links TRBV23-1 to TRBJ1-4; 7 nucleotides align to TRBD1. TRBV23-1 is an open reading frame, and its role is uncertain. V was clipped by 8 bases and J by 4 bases; unmatched bases: 4. The CDR3 spans 13 residues. CDR3 sequence: CASGGQRNEKLFF. CDR3 in DNA: TGCGCCAGCGGGGGACAGCGTAATGAAAAACTGTTTTTT.

The chain couples TRBV21-1 to TRBJ1-6; the DNA was not used to check the table's D call, TRBD1. TRBV21-1 is tagged as a pseudogene. This CDR3 contains 16 residues. CDR3 in DNA: TGTGCCAGCAGCACCCCCGGGACAGGGGATAATTCACCCCTCCACTTT. Protein: CASSTPGTGDNSPLHF.

Note on this clone: Other nucleotide sequences in the sample specify the same CDR3. The chain joins TRBV9 to TRBJ2-7; D perhaps matches TRBD2 (6 bases). CDR3 size: 15 residues. CDR1 and CDR2 from the germline V gene are SGDLS and YYNGEE. Trimming stripped 0 bases from V and 3 bases from J, with 13 bases between. The DNA of the CDR3 is TGTGCCAGCAGCGTAGGAGTCTTGGGGGGCTACGAGCAGTACTTC. Translated: CASSVGVLGGYEQYF.

The chain uses TRBV5-1 and TRBJ2-7, with 8 nucleotides matching TRBD2. The V gene end was trimmed by 5 bases and the J gene end by 3 bases; junction bases not matched to a gene: 10. The CDR3 length is 15 residues. Germline values: CDR1 SGHRS, CDR2 YFSETQ. CDR3 protein: CASRSVSSGGYEQYF. The CDR3 DNA is TGCGCCAGCAGGTCGGTCAGCAGCGGGGGCTACGAGCAGTACTTC.

The chain employs TRBV10-2 and TRBJ2-7; 7 bases are shared with TRBD1. V dropped 4 bases and J dropped 1; count of bases not matched to a gene: 7. The CDR3 is made up of 15 amino acids. CDR1 is WSHSY and CDR2 is SAAADI in the germline V gene. CDR3 DNA: TGCGCCAGCAGTGCGAGACAGGGCGAGTCCTACGAGCAGTACTTC. The encoded protein is CASSARQGESYEQYF.

The chain employs TRBV7-8 and TRBJ2-7; no clear D gene. The CDR3 is 14 residues long. The germline V gene encodes CDR1 SGHVS and CDR2 FQNEAQ. V lost 1 base and J 5 bases, leaving 12 bases between the germline ends. The CDR3 loop is CASSLVGQQDEQYF. CDR3 DNA: TGTGCCAGCAGCTTAGTTGGGCAGCAGGACGAGCAGTACTTC.

This clone came up a few times. This chain joins TRBV7-2 and TRBJ1-6, with TRBD1 as a possible D gene (5 bases). Looked up from germline, CDR1 is SGHTA and CDR2 is FQGNSA. The CDR3 spans 16 residues. With 4 bases removed from V and 5 bases from J, the gap between germline ends came to 15 bases. CDR3 nucleotides: TGTGCCAGCAGCTCCTGGACCGGACAAAATAATTCACCCCTCCACTTT. Protein sequence: CASSSWTGQNNSPLHF.

The chain employs TRBV4-2 and TRBJ2-2, with 12 bases matching TRBD2. From germline, CDR1 is LGHNA and CDR2 YNFKEQ. V shed 4 bases and J 5 bases; nucleotides not matched to a gene: 11. The CDR3 has 18 amino acids. CDR3 loop: CASSPHLTSGGDTGELFF. The CDR3 DNA sequence: TGTGCCAGCAGCCCCCACTTGACTAGCGGGGGCGATACCGGGGAGCTGTTTTTT.

The CDR3 loop is CAGQGGMYEQYF. CDR3 nucleotides: TGTGCTGGACAGGGGGGAATGTACGAGCAGTACTTC. This chain joins TRBV19 and TRBJ2-7, with 10 nucleotides matching TRBD1. CDR3 length: 12 amino acids. CDR1 is LNHDA and CDR2 is SQIVND in the germline V gene (reference sequence).

The chain links TRBV11-3 to TRBJ2-7; D unresolved. Trimming removed 5 bases from V and 1 base from J, with 6 bases in between. The CDR3 is made up of 12 amino acids. Germline lookup yields CDR1 SGHNT and CDR2 YENEEA. The DNA for the CDR3 is TGTGCCAGCAGCCCTTCTTCCTACGAGCAGTACTTC. As protein: CASSPSSYEQYF.

The chain recombines TRBV28 with TRBJ1-2, with TRBD1 matching 7 bases. The CDR3 runs 12 residues. Germline CDR1 reads MDHEN; CDR2 reads SYDVKM. The trim removed 6 bases at V and 5 bases at J, leaving 3 bases unmatched. This CDR3 is CASSRQGYGYTF. CDR3 DNA: TGTGCCAGCAGCCGACAGGGATATGGCTACACCTTC.

The chain has TRBV2 and TRBJ1-4; D gene unclear. Between the trimmed V and J ends, which lost 6 bases and 10 bases, there was a span of 12 bases. Germline CDR1 SNHLY, CDR2 FYNNEI. This CDR3 comprises 12 residues. In DNA form, the CDR3 reads TGTGCCAGCAGGGAGGGAATTGGAAAACTGTTTTTT. This translates into CASREGIGKLFF.

V gene TRBV5-8 combines with J gene TRBJ1-2, with 12 positions matching TRBD1. This CDR3 comprises 15 residues. CDR1 SGHTS and CDR2 YDEGEE come from the germline V gene. The junction had 5 bases not matched to a gene; V was cut back by 4 bases and J by 4 bases. CDR3 in amino acids: CASSPGQGAVYGYTF. In DNA, the CDR3 is TGTGCCAGCAGCCCGGGACAGGGGGCGGTCTATGGCTACACCTTC.

This clone has only a few counts. CDR3 loop: CASSPSSTGSYEQYF. As DNA, the CDR3 is TGTGCCAGCAGCCCCTCCTCGACAGGGTCCTACGAGCAGTACTTC. The chain uses TRBV7-9 and TRBJ2-7; 7 positions agree with TRBD1. The germline CDR1 and CDR2 sequences are SEHNR and FQNEAQ (reference sequence). The CDR3 loop spans 15 amino acids. Germline trimming cut 5 bases from V and 1 base from J; bases unmatched to any gene: 8.

The CDR3 sequence is CASRLTGYNEQFF. The CDR3 region has the DNA TGTGCCAGCAGACTTACAGGTTACAATGAGCAGTTCTTC. The genes are TRBV6-5 and TRBJ2-1; possible D gene TRBD1, 5 bases. V was shortened by 6 bases and J by 4 bases, with 10 bases between the two germline ends. This CDR3 contains 13 residues. CDR1 and CDR2 (germline): MNHEY, SVGAGI.

The genes are TRBV19 and TRBJ1-4; the D is unclear. Germline V lookup: CDR1 LNHDA, CDR2 SQIVND (reference sequence). V was shortened by 7 bases and J by 4 bases, with 10 bases between the two germline ends. This CDR3 contains 13 residues. CDR3 loop: CASMSRINEKLFF. The CDR3 DNA sequence: TGTGCCAGTATGTCCAGGATTAATGAAAAACTGTTTTTT.

The chain couples TRBV19 to TRBJ2-6, with D possibly being TRBD2 (7 bases). The CDR3 runs 18 residues. Trimming pared 7 bases from V and 0 bases from J, leaving 19 bases between. CDR1 and CDR2 from the germline V gene are LNHDA and SQIVND (reference sequence). CDR3 coding DNA: TGTGCCAGTAAGAAGGGCCGGGGGGCGTTCTCTGGGGCCAACGTCCTGACTTTC. Protein sequence: CASKKGRGAFSGANVLTF.

The V and J genes are TRBV29-1 and TRBJ1-1; D possibly corresponds to TRBD1 (6 bases). Trimming stripped 4 bases from V and 3 bases from J, with 18 bases between. This CDR3 spans 15 amino acids. Germline V gene sequence: CDR1 SQVTM, CDR2 ANQGSEA. The CDR3 DNA is TGCAGCGTTGCCGCAACGGGGGGCGCCGACACTGAAGCTTTCTTT. As protein: CSVAATGGADTEAFF.

The chain carries TRBV4-3 and TRBJ2-7; D is undetermined. Germline lookup yields CDR1 LGHNA and CDR2 YSLEER. Deletions cut 3 bases from V and 2 bases from J, with 8 bases between. This CDR3 contains 13 residues. This chain's CDR3 is CASSHTVAYEQYF. In DNA form, the CDR3 reads TGCGCCAGCAGCCATACAGTGGCCTACGAGCAGTACTTC.

The rearrangement links TRBV19 to TRBJ1-5, with a weak D call TRBD1 (6 bases). Deletions cut 2 bases from V and 3 bases from J, with 11 bases between. Germline V gene data show CDR1 as LNHDA and CDR2 as SQIVND (reference sequence). The length of the CDR3 is 15 residues. CDR3 sequence reads: CASSIFKGDNQPQHF. CDR3 in DNA: TGTGCCAGTAGTATATTCAAGGGGGACAATCAGCCCCAGCATTTT.

This chain connects TRBV7-2 to TRBJ1-2; D might be TRBD1 (5 bases). Trimming removed 4 bases at V and 3 bases at J, with 15 bases between. The germline CDR1 and CDR2 sequences are SGHTA and FQGNSA. The CDR3 has 15 residues. This CDR3 is CASSWGSGGDYGYTF. The CDR3 DNA is TGTGCCAGCAGCTGGGGGTCGGGGGGGGACTATGGCTACACCTTC.

DNA of the CDR3: TGTGCCAGCAGTCAAGGGGCAGGCTATAATTCACCCCTCCACTTT. As protein: CASSQGAGYNSPLHF. The rearrangement joins TRBV28 to TRBJ1-6; D may be TRBD1 (5 bases). This CDR3 is 15 amino acids long. Germline V gene data show CDR1 as MDHEN and CDR2 as SYDVKM. The germline V and J ends were trimmed by 5 bases and 3 bases, with 11 bases remaining between them.

The chain recombines TRBV13 with TRBJ1-4, with no clear D. Germline V gene sequence: CDR1 PRHDT, CDR2 FYEKMQ (reference sequence). The CDR3 is 12 amino acids. V lost 4 bases to trimming and J lost 7 bases, with 7 bases between them. In DNA form, the CDR3 reads TGTGCCAGCAGCTCGGGTACTGAAAAACTGTTTTTT. This gives the protein CASSSGTEKLFF.